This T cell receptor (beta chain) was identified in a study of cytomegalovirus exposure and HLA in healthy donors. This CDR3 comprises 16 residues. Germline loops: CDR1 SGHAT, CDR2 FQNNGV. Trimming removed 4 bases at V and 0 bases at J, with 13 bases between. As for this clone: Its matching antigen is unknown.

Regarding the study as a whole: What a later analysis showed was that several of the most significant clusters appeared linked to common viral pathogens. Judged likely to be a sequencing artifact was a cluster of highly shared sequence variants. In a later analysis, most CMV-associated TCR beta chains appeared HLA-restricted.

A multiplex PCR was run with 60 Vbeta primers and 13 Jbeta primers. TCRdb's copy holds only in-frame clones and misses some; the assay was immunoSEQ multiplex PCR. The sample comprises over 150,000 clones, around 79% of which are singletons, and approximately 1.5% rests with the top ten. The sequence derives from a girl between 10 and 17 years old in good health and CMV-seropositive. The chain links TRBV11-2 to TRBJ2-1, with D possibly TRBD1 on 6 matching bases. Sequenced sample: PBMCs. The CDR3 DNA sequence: TGTGCCAGCAGCTATACAGGGACCCTCTCCTACAATGAGCAGTTCTTC. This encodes CASSYTGTLSYNEQFF.